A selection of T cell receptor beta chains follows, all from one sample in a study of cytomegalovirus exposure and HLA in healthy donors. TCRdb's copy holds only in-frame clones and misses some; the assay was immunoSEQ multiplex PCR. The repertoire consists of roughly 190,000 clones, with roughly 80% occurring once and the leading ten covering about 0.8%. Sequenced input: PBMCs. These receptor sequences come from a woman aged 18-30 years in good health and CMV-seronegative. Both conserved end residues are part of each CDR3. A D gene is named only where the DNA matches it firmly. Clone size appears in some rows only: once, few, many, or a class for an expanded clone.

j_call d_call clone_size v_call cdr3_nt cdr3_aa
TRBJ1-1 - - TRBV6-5 TGTGCCAGCAGTTACTCATTTACAGGAACGAACACTGAAGCTTTCTTT CASSYSFTGTNTEAFF
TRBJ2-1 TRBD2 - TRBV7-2 TGTGCCAGCAGCTTAGGGGAAGCTAGCGGGGGGTTTTTAGATGAGCAGTTCTTC CASSLGEASGGFLDEQFF
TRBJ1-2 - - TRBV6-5 TGTGCCAGCAGCTCAGGCTTCAACTATGGCTACACCTTC CASSSGFNYGYTF
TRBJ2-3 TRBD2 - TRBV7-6 TGTGCCAGCAGCTTAGGATTTGGGGGAGGGTCGGATACGCAGTATTTT CASSLGFGGGSDTQYF
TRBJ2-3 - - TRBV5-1 TGCGCCAGCAGCCTACAGGGATTTCCGGATACGCAGTATTTT CASSLQGFPDTQYF
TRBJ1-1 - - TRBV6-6 TGTGCCAGCAGTTCGGGGGAGTCTAGCACTGAAGCTTTCTTT CASSSGESSTEAFF
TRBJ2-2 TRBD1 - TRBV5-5 TGTGCCAGCAGCTTTGGGGACAGGATCAACACCGGGGAGCTGTTTTTT CASSFGDRINTGELFF
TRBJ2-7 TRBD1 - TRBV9 TGTGCCAGCAGCGTTTCACCGGGACAGTCCTACGAGCAGTACTTC CASSVSPGQSYEQYF
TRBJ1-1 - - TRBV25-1 TGTGCCAGCAGTGAACGGGACACAACGGGGAACACTGAAGCTTTCTTT CASSERDTTGNTEAFF
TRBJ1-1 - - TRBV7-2 TGTGCCAGCAGCTTAAATCTCAGGGTGAAGGACACTGAAGCTTTCTTT CASSLNLRVKDTEAFF
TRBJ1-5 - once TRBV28 TGTGCCAGCAGTGCCTCGGTTCCGCCCCAGCATTTT CASSASVPPQHF
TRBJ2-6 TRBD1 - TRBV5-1 TGCGCCAGCACCGCAACCGGGACAGGAAGCTCTGGGGCCAACGTCCTGACTTTC CASTATGTGSSGANVLTF
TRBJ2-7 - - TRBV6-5 TGTGCCAGCAGTGGCAAGTCGTACGAGCAGTACTTC CASSGKSYEQYF
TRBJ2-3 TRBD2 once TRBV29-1 TGCAGCGTTGGACTAGCGGGCGATACGCAGTATTTT CSVGLAGDTQYF
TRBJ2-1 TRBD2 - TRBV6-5 TGTGCCAGCAGTTACACGACTAGCGGGAGGAACAATGAGCAGTTCTTC CASSYTTSGRNNEQFF
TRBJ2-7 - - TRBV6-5 TGTGCCAGCACCTTAACAGGCGACCAGCAGTACGAGCAGTACTTC CASTLTGDQQYEQYF
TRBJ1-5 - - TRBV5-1 TGCGCCAGCAGCTTGGGGGGGGTTGCTCAGCCCCAGCATTTT CASSLGGVAQPQHF
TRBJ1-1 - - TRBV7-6 TGTGCCAGCAGCCCGGACCCCGGGGAAGAAGCTTTCTTT CASSPDPGEEAFF
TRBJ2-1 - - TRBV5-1 TGCGCCAGCAGCGAACGGGCGAGGGATGAGCAGTTCTTC CASSERARDEQFF
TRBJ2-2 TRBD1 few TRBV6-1 TGTGCCAGCAGTGTAACTGACAGGGTAGGGTACTCTGGGGAGCTGTTTTTT CASSVTDRVGYSGELFF
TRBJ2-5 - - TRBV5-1 TGCGCCAGCAGCTTGGACACAGGCCATCAAGAGACCCAGTACTTC CASSLDTGHQETQYF
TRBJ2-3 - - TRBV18 TGTGCCAGCTCACCACTCATACAAGCAGATACGCAGTATTTT CASSPLIQADTQYF
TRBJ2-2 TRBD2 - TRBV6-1 TGTGCCAGCAGCCTGGGAGGGCTCGGGGAGCTGTTTTTT CASSLGGLGELFF
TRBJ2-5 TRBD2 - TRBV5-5 TGTGCCAGCAGCCCGGGACTAGCGGGAGTCGGAGAGACCCAGTACTTC CASSPGLAGVGETQYF
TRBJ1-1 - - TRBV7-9 TGTTCCAGCAGCTTTACAGGGAACACTGAAGCTTTCTTT CSSSFTGNTEAFF
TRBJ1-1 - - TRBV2 TGTGCCAGCAGAGAATATATGAACACTGAAGCTTTCTTT CASREYMNTEAFF
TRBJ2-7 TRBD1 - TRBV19 TGTGCCAGTAGCACAAGACAGGGGGCAAGCTACGAGCAGTACTTC CASSTRQGASYEQYF
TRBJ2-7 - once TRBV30 TGTGCCTGGAGTGTAGTGGAGGCGTGGGAGCAGTACTTC CAWSVVEAWEQYF
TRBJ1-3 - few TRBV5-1 TGCGCCAGCAGCTCATATGGGACATCGAGCTCTGGAAACACCATATATTTT CASSSYGTSSSGNTIYF
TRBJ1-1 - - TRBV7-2 TGTGCCAGCAGCTTAGAAAGGGGTTTGAACACTGAAGCTTTCTTT CASSLERGLNTEAFF
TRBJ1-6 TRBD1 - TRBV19 TGTGCCAGTAGTCCTACAGGGGGCTCACCCCTCCACTTT CASSPTGGSPLHF
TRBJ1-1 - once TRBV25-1 TGTGCCAGCAGTCCCCCGACAGGGAACACTGAAGCTTTCTTT CASSPPTGNTEAFF
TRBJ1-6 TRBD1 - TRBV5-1 TGCGCCAGCAGCTTGACCGGGACAGCTTTATATAATTCACCCCTCCACTTT CASSLTGTALYNSPLHF
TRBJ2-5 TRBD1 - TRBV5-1 TGCGCCAGCAGTGAACAGGGGCCTGAGACCCAGTACTTC CASSEQGPETQYF
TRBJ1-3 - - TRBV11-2 TGTGCCAGCAGCTCGCTAGGTGGCTCTGGAAACACCATATATTTT CASSSLGGSGNTIYF
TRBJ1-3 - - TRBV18 TGTGCCAGCTCACCCGTAACAGGGCTCTCCTCTGGAAACACCATATATTTT CASSPVTGLSSGNTIYF
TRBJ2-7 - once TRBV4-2 TGTGCCAGCAGCCAAGAAGGGGGTCATAGCTCCTACGAGCAGTACTTC CASSQEGGHSSYEQYF
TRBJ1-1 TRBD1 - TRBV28 TGTGCCAGCAGTTTAGGGGACAGGAACACTGAAGCTTTCTTT CASSLGDRNTEAFF
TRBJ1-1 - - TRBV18 TGTGCCAGCTCACTCTCAGGGTCAGGGACTGAAGCTTTCTTT CASSLSGSGTEAFF
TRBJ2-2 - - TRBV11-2 TGTGCCAGCAGCTTAGCACCCGGGACCGGGGAGCTGTTTTTT CASSLAPGTGELFF
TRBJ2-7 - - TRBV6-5 TGTGCCAGCAGCCCTCGACCGGGAATCGGACACGAGCAGTACTTC CASSPRPGIGHEQYF
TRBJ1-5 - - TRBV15 TGTGCCACCAGCGAAGGGGGGGGGCATCAGCCCCAGCATTTT CATSEGGGHQPQHF
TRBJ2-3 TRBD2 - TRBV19 TGTGCCAGTAGTATCGGGGGGGCCAGGGGAGATACGCAGTATTTT CASSIGGARGDTQYF
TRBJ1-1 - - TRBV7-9 TGTGCCAGCAGCAAAGAGGCTGGACAGTTCGAAGCTTTCTTT CASSKEAGQFEAFF
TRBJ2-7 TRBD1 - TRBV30 TGTGCCTTCTGGTCCGGGACAGGGGGCGAGCAGTACTTC CAFWSGTGGEQYF
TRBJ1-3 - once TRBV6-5 TGTGCCAGCGAGGAGACAGTGGGAAACACCATATATTTT CASEETVGNTIYF